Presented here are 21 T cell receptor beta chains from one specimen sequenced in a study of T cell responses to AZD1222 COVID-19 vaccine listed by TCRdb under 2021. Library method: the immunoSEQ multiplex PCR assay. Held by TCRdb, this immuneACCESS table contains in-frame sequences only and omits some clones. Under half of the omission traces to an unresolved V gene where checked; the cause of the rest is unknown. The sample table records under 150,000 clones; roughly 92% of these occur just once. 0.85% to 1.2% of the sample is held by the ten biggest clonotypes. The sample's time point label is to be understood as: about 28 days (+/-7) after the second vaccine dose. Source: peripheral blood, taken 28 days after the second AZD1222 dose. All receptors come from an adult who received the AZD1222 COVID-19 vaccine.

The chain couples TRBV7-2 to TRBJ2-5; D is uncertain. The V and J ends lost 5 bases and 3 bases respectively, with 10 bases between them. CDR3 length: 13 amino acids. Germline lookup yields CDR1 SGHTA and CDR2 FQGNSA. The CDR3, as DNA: TGTGCCAGCAGCCGCGACTCAGAAGAGACCCAGTACTTC. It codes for CASSRDSEETQYF.

In nucleotides, the CDR3 is TGTGCCAGCAGCTTAGGTGTGGGACGGGGCACTGAAGCTTTCTTT. Protein sequence: CASSLGVGRGTEAFF. The chain links TRBV7-9 to TRBJ1-1, with D perhaps matching TRBD1 (5 bases). The CDR3 runs 15 residues. Germline CDR1 is SEHNR and CDR2 is FQNEAQ (reference sequence). The V end lost 1 base, the J end lost 4 bases, and 13 bases lay between the germline ends.

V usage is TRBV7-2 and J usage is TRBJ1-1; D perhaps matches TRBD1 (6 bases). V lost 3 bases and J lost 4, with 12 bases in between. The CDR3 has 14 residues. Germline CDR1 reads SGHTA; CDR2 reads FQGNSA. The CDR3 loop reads CASSFHREGTEAFF. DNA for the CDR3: TGTGCCAGCAGCTTTCACAGGGAGGGCACTGAAGCTTTCTTT. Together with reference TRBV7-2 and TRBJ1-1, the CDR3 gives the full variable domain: GAGVSQSPSNKVTEKGKDVELRCDPISGHTALYWYRQSLGQGLEFLIYFQGNSAPDKSGLPSDRFSAERTGGSVSTLTIQRTQQEDSAVYLCASSFHREGTEAFFGQGTRLTVV.

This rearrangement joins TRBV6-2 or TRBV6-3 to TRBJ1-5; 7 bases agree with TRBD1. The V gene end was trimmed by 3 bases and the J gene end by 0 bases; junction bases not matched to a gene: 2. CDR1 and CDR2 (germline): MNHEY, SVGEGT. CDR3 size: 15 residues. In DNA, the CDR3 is TGTGCCAGCAGTTATGGGACAGTTAGCAATCAGCCCCAGCATTTT. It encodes CASSYGTVSNQPQHF.

CDR3 sequence (DNA): TGTGCCAGCAGCCCGACAGAATTTAGCAATCAGCCCCAGCATTTT. This encodes CASSPTEFSNQPQHF. The chain carries TRBV4-2 and TRBJ1-5; D is perhaps TRBD1 (5 bases). Germline CDR1 is LGHNA and CDR2 is YNFKEQ. Trimming pared 4 bases from V and 0 bases from J, leaving 10 bases between. This CDR3 has 15 amino acids.

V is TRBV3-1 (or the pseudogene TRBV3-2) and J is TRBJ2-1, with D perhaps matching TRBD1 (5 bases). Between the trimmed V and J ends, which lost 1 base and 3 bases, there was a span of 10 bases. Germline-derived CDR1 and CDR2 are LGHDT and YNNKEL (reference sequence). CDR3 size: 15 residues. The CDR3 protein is CASSQVGAVYNEQFF. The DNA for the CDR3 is TGTGCCAGCAGCCAAGTTGGGGCGGTCTACAATGAGCAGTTCTTC.

The CDR3 spells CATSRGQGEQETQYF. Written as DNA, the CDR3 is TGTGCCACCAGCAGAGGACAGGGGGAACAAGAGACCCAGTACTTC. This rearrangement joins TRBV15 to TRBJ2-5; 9 nucleotides agree with TRBD1. Germline values: CDR1 LNHNV, CDR2 YYDKDF (reference sequence). V lost 1 base, J lost 2 bases, and 2 bases stayed unmatched. The CDR3 is 15 residues long.

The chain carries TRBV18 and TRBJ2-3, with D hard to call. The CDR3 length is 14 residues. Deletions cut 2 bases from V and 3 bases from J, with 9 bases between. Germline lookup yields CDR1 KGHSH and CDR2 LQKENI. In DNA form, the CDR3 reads TGTGCCAGCTCACCAAGGGTCGCAACAGATACGCAGTATTTT. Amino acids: CASSPRVATDTQYF.

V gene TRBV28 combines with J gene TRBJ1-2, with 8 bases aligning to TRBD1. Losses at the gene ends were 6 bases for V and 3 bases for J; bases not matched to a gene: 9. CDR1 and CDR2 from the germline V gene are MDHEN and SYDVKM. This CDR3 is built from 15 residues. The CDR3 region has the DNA TGTGCCAGCAGCCGAGAACAGGGACAGGACTATGGCTACACCTTC. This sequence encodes CASSREQGQDYGYTF.

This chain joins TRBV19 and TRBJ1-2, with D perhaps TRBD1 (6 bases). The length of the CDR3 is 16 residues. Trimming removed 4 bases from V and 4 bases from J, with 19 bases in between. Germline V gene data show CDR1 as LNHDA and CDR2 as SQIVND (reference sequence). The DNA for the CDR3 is TGTGCCAGTAGTACTCAAGGGACAAGGGAAGGCTATGGCTACACCTTC. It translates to CASSTQGTREGYGYTF.

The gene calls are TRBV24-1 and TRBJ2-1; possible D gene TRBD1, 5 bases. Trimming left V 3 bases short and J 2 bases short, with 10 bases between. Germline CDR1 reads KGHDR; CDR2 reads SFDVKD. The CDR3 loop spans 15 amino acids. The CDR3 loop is CATSDTREPYNEQFF. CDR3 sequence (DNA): TGTGCCACCAGTGATACCAGGGAACCCTACAATGAGCAGTTCTTC.

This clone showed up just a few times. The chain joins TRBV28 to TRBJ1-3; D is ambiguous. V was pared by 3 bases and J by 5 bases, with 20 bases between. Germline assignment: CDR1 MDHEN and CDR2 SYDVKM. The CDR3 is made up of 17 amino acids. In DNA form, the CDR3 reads TGTGCCAGCAGTTTCCCCCCCGGGAGGGAATCGAGAAACACCATATATTTT. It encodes CASSFPPGRESRNTIYF.

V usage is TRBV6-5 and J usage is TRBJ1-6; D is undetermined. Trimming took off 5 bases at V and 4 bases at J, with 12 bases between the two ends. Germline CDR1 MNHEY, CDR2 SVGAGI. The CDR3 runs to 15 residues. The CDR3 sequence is CASSTPLGYNSPLHF. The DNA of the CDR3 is TGTGCCAGCAGTACCCCTTTGGGGTATAATTCACCCCTCCACTTT.

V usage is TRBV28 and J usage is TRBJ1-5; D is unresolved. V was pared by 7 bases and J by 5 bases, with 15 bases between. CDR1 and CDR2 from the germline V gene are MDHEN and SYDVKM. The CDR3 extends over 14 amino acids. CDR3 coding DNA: TGTGCCAGCAAGCAGGACCGCAGAGATCAGCCCCAGCATTTT. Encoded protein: CASKQDRRDQPQHF.

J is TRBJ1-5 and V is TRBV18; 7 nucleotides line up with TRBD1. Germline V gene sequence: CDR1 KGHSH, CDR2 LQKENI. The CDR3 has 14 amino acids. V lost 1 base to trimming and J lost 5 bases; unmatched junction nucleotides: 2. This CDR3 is CASSPLDRDQPQHF. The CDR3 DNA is TGTGCCAGCTCACCACTTGACAGGGATCAGCCCCAGCATTTT.

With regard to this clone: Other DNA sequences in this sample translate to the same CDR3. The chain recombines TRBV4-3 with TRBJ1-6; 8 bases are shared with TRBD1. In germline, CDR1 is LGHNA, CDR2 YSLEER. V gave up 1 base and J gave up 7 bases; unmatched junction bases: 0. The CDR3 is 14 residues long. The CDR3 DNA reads TGCGCCAGCAGCCAAGGGACAGGGAATTCACCCCTCCACTTT. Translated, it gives CASSQGTGNSPLHF.

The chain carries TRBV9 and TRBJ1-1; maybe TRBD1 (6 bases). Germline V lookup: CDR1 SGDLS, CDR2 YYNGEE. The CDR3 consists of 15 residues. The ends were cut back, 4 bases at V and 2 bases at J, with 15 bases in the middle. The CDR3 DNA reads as TGTGCCAGCAGCCCAAGAACAGGGCCTAACACTGAAGCTTTCTTT. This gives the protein CASSPRTGPNTEAFF.

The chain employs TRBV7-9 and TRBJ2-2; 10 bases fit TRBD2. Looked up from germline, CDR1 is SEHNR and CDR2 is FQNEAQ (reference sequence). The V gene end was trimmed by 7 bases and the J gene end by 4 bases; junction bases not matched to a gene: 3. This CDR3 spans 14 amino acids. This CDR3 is CASKLAGSTGELFF. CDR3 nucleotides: TGTGCCAGCAAACTAGCGGGGTCCACCGGGGAGCTGTTTTTT.

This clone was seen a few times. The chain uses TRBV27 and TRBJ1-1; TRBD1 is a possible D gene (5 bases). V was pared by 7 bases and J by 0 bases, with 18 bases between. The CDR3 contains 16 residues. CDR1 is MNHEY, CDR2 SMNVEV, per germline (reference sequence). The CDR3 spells CASKRGSSILNTEAFF. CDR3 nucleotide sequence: TGTGCCAGCAAGAGGGGATCGAGCATACTGAACACTGAAGCTTTCTTT.

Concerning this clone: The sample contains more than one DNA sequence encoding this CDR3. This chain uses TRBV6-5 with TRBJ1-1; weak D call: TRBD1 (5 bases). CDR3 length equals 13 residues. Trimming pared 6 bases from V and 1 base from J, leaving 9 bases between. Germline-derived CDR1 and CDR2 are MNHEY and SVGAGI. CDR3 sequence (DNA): TGTGCCAGCAGCCCCCAGGGGAACACTGAAGCTTTCTTT. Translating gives CASSPQGNTEAFF.

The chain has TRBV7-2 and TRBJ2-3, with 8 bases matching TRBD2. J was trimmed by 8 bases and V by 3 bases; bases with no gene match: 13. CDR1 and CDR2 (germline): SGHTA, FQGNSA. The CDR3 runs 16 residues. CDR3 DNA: TGTGCCAGCAGCTTCCCACCAGGTAGCGGGGTCCCTACGCAGTATTTT. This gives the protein CASSFPPGSGVPTQYF.